This TCR beta chain stems from a study of CD8+ T cells in alopecia areata. At the level of the study: Treated patients were given 5 to 10 mg oral tofacitinib twice daily.

Trimming shortened V by 10 bases and J by 8 bases, and 12 bases separated the two germline ends. The germline V gene encodes CDR1 MNHNS and CDR2 SASEGT. There are 11 residues in the CDR3. Extracted from the samples, RNA was reverse transcribed into cDNA to serve as the sequencing template. Using immunoSEQ multiplex PCR, the repertoire was profiled, and TCRdb retains in-frame clones only, with some absent. The table lists around 61,000 clones, around half of them singletons. The clonotype was recovered from a human donor with alopecia areata. Here the sequenced sample was CD8+ T cells sorted from blood, taken at week 0. The chain links TRBV6-1 to TRBJ2-1; no firm D call. The CDR3 DNA sequence: TGTGCCACCTCGGAAGTCTATGAGCAGTTCTTC. It encodes CATSEVYEQFF.